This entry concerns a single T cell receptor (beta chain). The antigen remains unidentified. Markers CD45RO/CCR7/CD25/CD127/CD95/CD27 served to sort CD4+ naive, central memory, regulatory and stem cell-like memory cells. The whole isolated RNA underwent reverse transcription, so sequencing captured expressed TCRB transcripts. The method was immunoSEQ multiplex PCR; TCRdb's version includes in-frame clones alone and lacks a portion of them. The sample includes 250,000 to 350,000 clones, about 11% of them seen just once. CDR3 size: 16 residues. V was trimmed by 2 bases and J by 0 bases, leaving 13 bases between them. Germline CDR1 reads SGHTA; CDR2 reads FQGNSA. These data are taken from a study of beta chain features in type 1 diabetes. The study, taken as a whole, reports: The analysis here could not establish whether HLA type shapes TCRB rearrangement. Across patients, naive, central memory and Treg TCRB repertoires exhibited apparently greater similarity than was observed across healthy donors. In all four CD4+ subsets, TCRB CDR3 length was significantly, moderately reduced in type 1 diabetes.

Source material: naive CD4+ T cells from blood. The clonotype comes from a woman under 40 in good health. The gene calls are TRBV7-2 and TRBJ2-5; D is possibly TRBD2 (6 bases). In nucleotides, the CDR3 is TGTGCCAGCAGCTTATTTGCGGGGTACAACCAAGAGACCCAGTACTTC. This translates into CASSLFAGYNQETQYF.